This note documents a single T cell receptor (beta chain) sequence. Its antigen is undetermined. A junction boundary mismatches the germline segment, possibly from a read error. CDR3 size: 15 residues. Germline V gene lookup returns CDR1 MNHEY and CDR2 SVGAGI. This sample is drawn from a study of cytomegalovirus exposure and HLA in healthy donors. Overall study findings and caveats: Common viral pathogens seemed to be connected with several of the most significant clusters, according to a later analysis. Reports indicated that the classifier achieved high specificity and sensitivity in diagnosing cytomegalovirus status. Cytomegalovirus association was assigned to more than 150 TCR beta chains.

Primers included in the PCR were 60 Vbeta and 13 Jbeta primers. Original data processing: Some 11 million shared chains were among the 80 million or so unique TCR beta chains that a later analysis counted. Produced via immunoSEQ multiplex PCR; TCRdb's table is partial and in-frame only. Clone size and V and J calls were adopted from that table, with D and trimming inferred from the DNA. Of about 170,000 clones in the sample, around 73% were seen once. The sample consisted of PBMCs. This chain uses TRBV6-5 with TRBJ2-7; maybe TRBD2 (6 bases). The TCR originated in a woman aged 18-29 years in good health and CMV-seropositive. CDR3: CASSSTLGLGREQYF. CDR3 DNA sequence: TGTGCTAGCAGTTCTACCCTGGGACTGGGTCGCGAGCAGTACTTC.